This TCR beta chain originates from a study of blood T cell repertoires in COVID-19. Study-wide background: Some COVID-19 samples were acute and others convalescent; all came from the United States, Italy and Spain. T cells, B-cell-depleted T cells, or PBMCs provided the cDNA or gDNA that served as material.

As handled by the study authors: Amplification from reference gene primers served as the basis for estimated nucleated cell counts. Profiled with immunoSEQ multiplex PCR; TCRdb holds only in-frame clones, not every one. D and trimming were read from the DNA, whereas the V and J calls and clone size are those reported in that table. The sample has some 120,000 clones; approximately 80% are singletons. The sample comprised peripheral blood. This receptor was identified in a man between 65 and 85 years old with acute or convalescent COVID-19.

CDR3 coding DNA: TGTGCCAGCAGGTTGACAGGGCTAACTAATGAAAAACTGTTTTTT. Protein product: CASRLTGLTNEKLFF. J is TRBJ1-4 and V is TRBV9, with TRBD1 identical over 7 bases. This CDR3 is 15 amino acids long. V lost 5 bases, J lost 1 base, and 5 bases stayed unmatched. Germline V gives CDR1 SGDLS, CDR2 YYNGEE.